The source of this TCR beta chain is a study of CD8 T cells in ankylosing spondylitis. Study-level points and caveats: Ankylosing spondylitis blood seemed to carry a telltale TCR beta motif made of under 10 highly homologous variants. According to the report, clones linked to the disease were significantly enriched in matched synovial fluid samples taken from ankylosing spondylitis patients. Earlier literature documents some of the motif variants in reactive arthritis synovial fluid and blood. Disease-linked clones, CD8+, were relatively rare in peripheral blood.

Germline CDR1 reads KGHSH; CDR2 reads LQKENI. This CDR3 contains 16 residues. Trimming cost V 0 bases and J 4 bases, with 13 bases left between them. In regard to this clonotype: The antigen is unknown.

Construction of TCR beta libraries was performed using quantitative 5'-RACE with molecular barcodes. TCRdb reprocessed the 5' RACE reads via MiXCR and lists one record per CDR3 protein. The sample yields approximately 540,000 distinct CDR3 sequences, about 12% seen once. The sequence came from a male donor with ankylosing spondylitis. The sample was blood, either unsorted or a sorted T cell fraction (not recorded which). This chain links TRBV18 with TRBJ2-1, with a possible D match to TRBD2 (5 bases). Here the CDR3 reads CASSPPRSGGYNEQFF. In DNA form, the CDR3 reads TGTGCCAGCTCACCACCCAGAAGCGGCGGATACAATGAGCAGTTCTTC. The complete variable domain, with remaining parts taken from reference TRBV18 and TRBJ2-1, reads NAGVMQNPRHLVRRRGQEARLRCSPMKGHSHVYWYRQLPEEGLKFMVYLQKENIIDESGMPKERFSAEFPKEGPSILRIQQVVRGDSAAYFCASSPPRSGGYNEQFFGPGTRLTVL.